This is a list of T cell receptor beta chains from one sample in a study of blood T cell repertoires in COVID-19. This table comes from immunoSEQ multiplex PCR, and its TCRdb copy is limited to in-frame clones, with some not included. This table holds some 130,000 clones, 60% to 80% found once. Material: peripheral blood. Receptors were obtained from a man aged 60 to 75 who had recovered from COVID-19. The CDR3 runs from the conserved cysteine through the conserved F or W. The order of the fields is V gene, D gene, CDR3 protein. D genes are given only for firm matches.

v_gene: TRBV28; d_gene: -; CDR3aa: CASSLGRGGGYTF
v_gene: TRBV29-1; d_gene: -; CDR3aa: CTSEDSKTEAFF
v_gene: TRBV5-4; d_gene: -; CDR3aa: CASSSDPSGYTGELFF
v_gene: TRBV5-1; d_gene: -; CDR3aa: CASSLPGDNSPLHF
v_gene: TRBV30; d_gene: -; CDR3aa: CAWSVGSSNQPQHF
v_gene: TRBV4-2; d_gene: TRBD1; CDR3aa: CASSQVGRQGSSDTQYF
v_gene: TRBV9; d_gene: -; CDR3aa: CASSARSSGNTIYF
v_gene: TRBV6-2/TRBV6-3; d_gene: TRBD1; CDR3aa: CASSYPRTGPNQPQHF
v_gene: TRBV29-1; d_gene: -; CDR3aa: CSVVGTGPSYEQYF
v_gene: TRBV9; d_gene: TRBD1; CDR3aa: CASSARQGPGNTIYF
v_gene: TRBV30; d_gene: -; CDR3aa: CAWSVSWGEHGYTF
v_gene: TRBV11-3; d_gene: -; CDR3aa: CASSLGPGGKGCEQYF
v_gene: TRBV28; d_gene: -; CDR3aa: CASSLISGHYEQYF
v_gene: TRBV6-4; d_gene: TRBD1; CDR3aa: CASMGQGAGYGYTF
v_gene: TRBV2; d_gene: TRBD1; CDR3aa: CASIPHPGQGSYEQYF
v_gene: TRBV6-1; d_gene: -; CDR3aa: CASSDRSGTEAFF
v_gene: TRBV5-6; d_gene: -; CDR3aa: CASQPREVAHTQYF
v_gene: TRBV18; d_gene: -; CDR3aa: CASSPTLGPGSGNQPQHF
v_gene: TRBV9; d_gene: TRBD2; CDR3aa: CASSLWTSGNTGELFF
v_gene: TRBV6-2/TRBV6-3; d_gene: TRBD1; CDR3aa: CASSSPPGQGRNYGYTF
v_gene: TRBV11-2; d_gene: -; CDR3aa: CASSLYQATEAFF
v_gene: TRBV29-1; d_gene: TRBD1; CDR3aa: CSVSRTGSVETQYF
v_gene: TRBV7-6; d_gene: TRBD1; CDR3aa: CASSLDRGQSTEAFF
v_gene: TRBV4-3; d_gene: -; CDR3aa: CASSHKATGNTIYF
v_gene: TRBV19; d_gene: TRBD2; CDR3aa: CASSLSGGRGAQYF
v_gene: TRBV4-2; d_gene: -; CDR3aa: CASSQDLNQPQHF
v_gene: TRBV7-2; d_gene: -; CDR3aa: CASSLKGENTEAFF
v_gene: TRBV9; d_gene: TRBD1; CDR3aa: CASSRTGYNYGYTF
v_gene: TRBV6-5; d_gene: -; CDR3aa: CASKRETISEAFF
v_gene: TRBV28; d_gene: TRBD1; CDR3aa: CASGDSKLINYGYTF
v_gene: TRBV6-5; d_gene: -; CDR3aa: CASSYSTDSDGYTF
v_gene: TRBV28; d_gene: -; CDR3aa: CASSLATTFFGNTIYF
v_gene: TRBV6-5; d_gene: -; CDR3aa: CASSLGQSEKLFF
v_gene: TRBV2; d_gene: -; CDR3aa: CASSEARSNQPQHF
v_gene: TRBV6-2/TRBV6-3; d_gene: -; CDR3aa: CASSYGGGYTF
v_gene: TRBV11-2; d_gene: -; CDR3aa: CASSLGGPTGELFF
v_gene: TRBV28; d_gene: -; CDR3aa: CASTVGRAAGNTIYF
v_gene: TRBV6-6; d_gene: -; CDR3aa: CASSEGRGGFEAFF
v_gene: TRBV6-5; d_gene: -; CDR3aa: CASSLDRRLANYGYTF
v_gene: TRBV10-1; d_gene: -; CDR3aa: CASSETLVRGDYEQYF
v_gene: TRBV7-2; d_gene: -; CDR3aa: CASSPGQNQFLAKNIQYF
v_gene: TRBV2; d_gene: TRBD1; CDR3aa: CASTGTGYEQYF
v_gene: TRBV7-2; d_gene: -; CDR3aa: CASSFQQGTQYF
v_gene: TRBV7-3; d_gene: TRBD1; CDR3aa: CASSPGTGVEQYF
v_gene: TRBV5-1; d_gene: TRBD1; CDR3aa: CASSLTGVKLYNSPLHF
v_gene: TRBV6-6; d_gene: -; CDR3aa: CASSLLQGRGTDTQYF
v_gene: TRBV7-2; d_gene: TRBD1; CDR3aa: CASSSSGGLYGYTF
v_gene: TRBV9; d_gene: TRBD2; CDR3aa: CASSEGLAVYSYEQYF
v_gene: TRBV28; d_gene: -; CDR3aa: CASRPGGATNEKLFF
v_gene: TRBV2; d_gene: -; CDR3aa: CASEYGRGNTDTQYF
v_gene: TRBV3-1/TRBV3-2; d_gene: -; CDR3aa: CASSQPRGRGDEKLFF
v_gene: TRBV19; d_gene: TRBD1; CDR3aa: CASSIQGAQTNEKLFF
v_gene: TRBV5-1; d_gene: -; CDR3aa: CASSTKRDEQFF
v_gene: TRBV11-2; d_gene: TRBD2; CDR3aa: CASSFSSGSNEQFF
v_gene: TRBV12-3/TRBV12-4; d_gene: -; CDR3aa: CASSYRANQPQHF
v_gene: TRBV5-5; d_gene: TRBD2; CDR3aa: CASSLVASGGAVEQFF